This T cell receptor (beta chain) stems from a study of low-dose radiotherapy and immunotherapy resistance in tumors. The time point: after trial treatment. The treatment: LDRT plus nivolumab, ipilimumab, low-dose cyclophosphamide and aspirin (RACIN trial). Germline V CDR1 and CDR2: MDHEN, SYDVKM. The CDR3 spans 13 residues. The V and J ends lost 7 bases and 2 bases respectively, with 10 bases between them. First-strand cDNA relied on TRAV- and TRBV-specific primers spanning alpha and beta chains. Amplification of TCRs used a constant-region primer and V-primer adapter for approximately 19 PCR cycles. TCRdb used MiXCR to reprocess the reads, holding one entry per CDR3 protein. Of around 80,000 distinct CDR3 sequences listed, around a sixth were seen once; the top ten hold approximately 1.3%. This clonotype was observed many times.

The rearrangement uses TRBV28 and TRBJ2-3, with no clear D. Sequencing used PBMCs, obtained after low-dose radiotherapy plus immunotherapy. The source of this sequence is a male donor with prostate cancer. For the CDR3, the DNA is TGTGCCAGCACCAGATCCATCACAGATACGCAGTATTTT. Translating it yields CASTRSITDTQYF.